Below, 20 T cell receptor beta chains from the same sample are listed, as sequenced in a study of blood T cell repertoires in COVID-19. Data came from immunoSEQ multiplex PCR; TCRdb stores just in-frame clones and leaves some out. The profile shows some 80,000 clones, 82% of them singletons. Sequencing was carried out using peripheral blood. These receptors were taken from a human donor in a cohort sampled during active COVID-19.

V gene TRBV5-1 combines with J gene TRBJ2-6; 7 bases fit TRBD1. This CDR3 is 16 amino acids long. Unmatched junction bases numbered 6, after V lost 4 bases and J lost 2 bases. Germline V lookup: CDR1 SGHRS, CDR2 YFSETQ. In DNA form, the CDR3 reads TGCGCCAGCAGCCCACAGACAGGGACTGGGGCCAACGTCCTGACTTTC. Translated: CASSPQTGTGANVLTF.

The V and J genes are TRBV9 and TRBJ2-7; D is unclear. The CDR3 length is 14 residues. The germline V and J ends were trimmed by 1 base and 0 bases, with 8 bases remaining between them. Looked up from germline, CDR1 is SGDLS and CDR2 is YYNGEE. The CDR3 loop is CASSVNSNSYEQYF. The CDR3 DNA reads as TGTGCCAGCAGCGTAAACAGCAACTCCTACGAGCAGTACTTC.

This sequence joins TRBV6-5 and TRBJ2-7, with 8 bases that match TRBD1. Germline-derived CDR1 and CDR2 are MNHEY and SVGAGI. J was trimmed by 4 bases and V by 3 bases; bases with no gene match: 8. This CDR3 spans 15 amino acids. The CDR3 region has the DNA TGTGCCAGCAGTTATCCAACAGGGGGTGGTTACGAGCAGTACTTC. This sequence encodes CASSYPTGGGYEQYF.

This clone was counted once. J is TRBJ2-7 and V is TRBV25-1; 9 bases match TRBD1. The V gene's germline CDR1 is MGHDK and CDR2 SYGVNS. Trimming took 4 bases from V and 1 from J; bases not matched to a gene: 11. The CDR3 is 17 amino acids. The CDR3 region has the DNA TGTGCCAGCAGTGGGCCCAAACGGGACAGGGCGTCCTACGAGCAGTACTTC. Translation gives CASSGPKRDRASYEQYF.

This chain links TRBV29-1 with TRBJ1-1, with 8 bases aligning to TRBD1. With V trimmed by 6 bases and J by 1 base, 7 bases remained unmatched. Germline loops: CDR1 SQVTM, CDR2 ANQGSEA. This CDR3 is built from 14 residues. This CDR3 reads CSVPWTGRNTEAFF. DNA of the CDR3: TGCAGCGTCCCATGGACAGGGAGGAACACTGAAGCTTTCTTT.

The chain links TRBV6-5 to TRBJ1-4, with a possible D match to TRBD1 (5 bases). Germline values: CDR1 MNHEY, CDR2 SVGAGI. The CDR3 extends over 12 amino acids. V was shortened by 6 bases and J by 9 bases, with 11 bases between the two germline ends. The CDR3 reads CASRTGDKKLFF. The CDR3 region has the DNA TGTGCCAGCAGAACAGGAGATAAAAAACTGTTTTTT.

The rearrangement joins TRBV27 to TRBJ1-6; no clear D gene. Looked up from germline, CDR1 is MNHEY and CDR2 is SMNVEV (reference sequence). The CDR3 length is 13 residues. V lost 4 bases and J lost 8, with 9 bases in between. CDR3: CASSSGYYSPLHF. For the CDR3, the DNA is TGTGCCAGCAGTTCCGGGTACTATTCACCCCTCCACTTT.

This clone was observed once. The chain recombines TRBV29-1 with TRBJ1-4; 8 nucleotides align to TRBD1. Per germline, CDR1 SQVTM and CDR2 ANQGSEA. With 7 bases clipped from V and 8 bases from J, the junction kept 6 bases outside the gene matches. The CDR3 is 12 amino acids. The CDR3 DNA sequence: TGCAGCGCCGGACAGGGTGGGGAAAAACTGTTTTTT. It codes for CSAGQGGEKLFF.

This sequence joins TRBV5-4 and TRBJ1-2; the match to TRBD1 covers 9 bases. V lost 1 base and J lost 3; bases outside the gene matches: 7. The CDR3 contains 16 residues. Germline CDR1 reads SGHNT; CDR2 reads YYREEE (reference sequence). The CDR3 DNA follows: TGTGCCAGCAGCTTGAATCCGACAGGGGGTTACTATGGCTACACCTTC. This codes for CASSLNPTGGYYGYTF.

V usage is TRBV3-1 (or the pseudogene TRBV3-2) and J usage is TRBJ2-5; D is perhaps TRBD2 (7 bases). The V end was cut by 5 bases, the J end by 3 bases, with 28 bases between. The CDR3 length is 19 residues. In germline, CDR1 is LGHDT, CDR2 YNNKEL (reference sequence). CDR3 nucleotide sequence: TGTGCCAGCAGCACACGGTCTGGGGGGGCGCGTTTAGAGAAAGAGACCCAGTACTTC. It codes for CASSTRSGGARLEKETQYF.

For this clone: Other DNA sequences in this sample translate to the same CDR3. The gene calls are TRBV7-3 and TRBJ1-6; TRBD1 might be the D (6 bases). The CDR3 has 12 amino acids. Germline lookup yields CDR1 SGHTA and CDR2 FQGTGA. Trimming shortened V by 3 bases and J by 13 bases, and 10 bases separated the two germline ends. DNA of the CDR3: TGTGCCAGCAGCTTGGGGGGGCAGCCCCTCCACTTT. This gives the protein CASSLGGQPLHF. Filled out from reference TRBV7-3 and TRBJ1-6, the complete variable domain reads GAGVSQTPSNKVTEKGKYVELRCDPISGHTALYWYRQSLGQGPEFLIYFQGTGAADDSGLPNDRFFAVRPEGSVSTLKIQRTERGDSAVYLCASSLGGQPLHFGNGTRLTVT.

V usage is TRBV5-1 and J usage is TRBJ1-1, with 8 bases fitting TRBD1. Germline V CDR1 and CDR2: SGHRS, YFSETQ. The CDR3 extends over 14 amino acids. With V trimmed by 0 bases and J by 6 bases, 4 bases remained unmatched. DNA for the CDR3: TGCGCCAGCAGCTTGGAGACAGGGGCGGCTGAAGCTTTCTTT. This gives the protein CASSLETGAAEAFF.

There are a few counts of this clone. The chain has TRBV27 and TRBJ1-2; no definite D call. Germline assignment: CDR1 MNHEY and CDR2 SMNVEV (reference sequence). The CDR3 spans 13 residues. The ends were cut back, 8 bases at V and 8 bases at J, with 18 bases in the middle. CDR3 bases: TGTGCCAGCGCGTCGTACGGAGGGATCGGCTACACCTTC. Amino acids: CASASYGGIGYTF.

The gene calls are TRBV24-1 and TRBJ1-4; 11 bases fit TRBD1. Germline V gene data show CDR1 as KGHDR and CDR2 as SFDVKD. V gave up 3 bases and J gave up 7 bases; unmatched junction bases: 9. The CDR3 length is 17 residues. The CDR3 reads CATSDPGQGVRSEKLFF. CDR3 DNA: TGTGCCACCAGTGATCCGGGACAGGGGGTTCGGAGTGAAAAACTGTTTTTT.

The rearrangement joins TRBV5-6 to TRBJ1-6; 7 nucleotides align to TRBD1. CDR3 length: 16 residues. Germline CDR1 and CDR2: SGHDT and YYEEEE. V dropped 3 bases and J dropped 9; count of bases not matched to a gene: 12. CDR3: CASSSQGGGDGSPLHF. DNA for the CDR3: TGTGCCAGCAGCTCCCAAGGGGGCGGCGATGGTTCACCCCTCCACTTT. Full variable domain (missing parts from reference TRBV5-6 and TRBJ1-6): DAGVTQSPTHLIKTRGQQVTLRCSPKSGHDTVSWYQQALGQGPQFIFQYYEEEERQRGNFPDRFSGHQFPNYSSELNVNALLLGDSALYLCASSSQGGGDGSPLHFGNGTRLTVT.

The rearrangement joins TRBV18 to TRBJ2-7; no reliable D call. Trimming took 5 bases from V and 5 from J, leaving 10 bases between them. CDR3 length equals 12 residues. Germline loops: CDR1 KGHSH, CDR2 LQKENI. CDR3 DNA sequence: TGTGCCAGCTCAGGCTCGGGTGACGAGCAGTACTTC. Its protein product is CASSGSGDEQYF.

The J gene is TRBJ1-1, the V gene TRBV7-9; no firm D call. Trimming removed 0 bases at V and 2 bases at J, with 13 bases between. Germline CDR1 reads SEHNR; CDR2 reads FQNEAQ (reference sequence). The CDR3 covers 16 residues. CDR3 coding DNA: TGTGCCAGCAGCTTAGCGACGGGTTCTCGTAACACTGAAGCTTTCTTT. Protein: CASSLATGSRNTEAFF.

The CDR3 protein is CASSKCAGGGNTEAFF. The CDR3 DNA follows: TGTGCCAGCAGCAAATGCGCAGGGGGCGGGAACACTGAAGCTTTCTTT. The genes are TRBV21-1 and TRBJ1-1; the table's D call TRBD1 went unverified against the DNA. TRBV21-1 is flagged as a pseudogene. This CDR3 contains 16 residues.

V is TRBV19 and J is TRBJ1-2; TRBD1 agrees at 7 bases. Per germline, CDR1 LNHDA and CDR2 SQIVND (reference sequence). This CDR3 comprises 15 residues. Losses at the gene ends were 5 bases for V and 0 bases for J; bases not matched to a gene: 6. The CDR3 DNA follows: TGTGCCAGTAGTCCGAGGGACAGAGCTAACTATGGCTACACCTTC. It is translated as CASSPRDRANYGYTF.

This chain links TRBV5-4 with TRBJ2-7, with 8 bases identical to TRBD1. Germline V gene data show CDR1 as SGHNT and CDR2 as YYREEE (reference sequence). CDR3 length: 16 amino acids. Trimming took 2 bases from V and 2 from J; bases not matched to a gene: 9. CDR3 sequence reads: CASSFPPGTGTYEQYF. CDR3 nucleotides: TGTGCCAGCAGCTTCCCACCGGGGACAGGAACCTACGAGCAGTACTTC.